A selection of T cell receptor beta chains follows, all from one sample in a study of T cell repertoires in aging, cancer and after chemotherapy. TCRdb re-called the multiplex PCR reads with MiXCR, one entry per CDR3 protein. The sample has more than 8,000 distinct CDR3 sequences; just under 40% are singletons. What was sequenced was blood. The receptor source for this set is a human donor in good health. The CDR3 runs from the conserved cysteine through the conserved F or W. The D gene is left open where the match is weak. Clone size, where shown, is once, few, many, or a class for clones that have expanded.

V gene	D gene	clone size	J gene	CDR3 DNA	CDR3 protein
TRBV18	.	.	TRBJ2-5	TGTGCCAGCTCAGCTCAAGAGACCCAGTACTTC	CASSAQETQYF
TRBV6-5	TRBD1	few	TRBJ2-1	TGTGCCAGTGGGTACAGGGGGAAGGACAATGAGCAGTTCTTC	CASGYRGKDNEQFF
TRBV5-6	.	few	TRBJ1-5	TGTGCCAGCAGCTTGAGCCAGGTCAATCAGCCCCAGCATTTT	CASSLSQVNQPQHF
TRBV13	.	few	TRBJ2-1	TGTGCCAGCAGCCCTAGACCCGAGTACAATGAGCAGTTCTTC	CASSPRPEYNEQFF
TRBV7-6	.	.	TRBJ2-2	TGTGCCAGCAGAGCCGCAACTAGTCTCTCCGGGGAGCTGTTTTTT	CASRAATSLSGELFF
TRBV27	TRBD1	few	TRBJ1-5	TGTGCCAGCAGCCTAGCCGGACAGGGGTACAATCAGCCCCAGCATTTT	CASSLAGQGYNQPQHF
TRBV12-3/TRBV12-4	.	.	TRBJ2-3	TGTGCCAGCAGTACCTTCACAGATACGCAGTATTTT	CASSTFTDTQYF
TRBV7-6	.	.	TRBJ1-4	TGTGCCAGCAGCCGTCAGACCGCAACTAATGAAAAACTGTTTTTT	CASSRQTATNEKLFF
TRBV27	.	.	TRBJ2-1	TGTGCCAGCAGTTCCCTTTTCTTTGCGGAGCAGTTCTTC	CASSSLFFAEQFF
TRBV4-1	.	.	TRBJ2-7	TGCGCCAGCAGCCAAGATGTAACATACACCTACGAGCAGTACTTC	CASSQDVTYTYEQYF
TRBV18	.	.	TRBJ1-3	TGTGCCAGCTCACCTTTGGCACGCGTCTCTGGAAACACCATATATTTT	CASSPLARVSGNTIYF
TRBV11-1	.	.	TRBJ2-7	TGTGCCAGCAGCTTATTAGGGGGGAGTCGGTACGAGCAGTACTTC	CASSLLGGSRYEQYF
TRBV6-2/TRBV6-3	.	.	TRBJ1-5	TGTGCCAGCAGTTACTCCAGTACGGGCAATCAGCCCCAGCATTTT	CASSYSSTGNQPQHF
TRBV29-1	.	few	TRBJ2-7	TGCAGCGCCGGGTGGGGCTACGAGCAGTACTTC	CSAGWGYEQYF
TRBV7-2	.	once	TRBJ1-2	TGTGCCAGCAGCTTCGGGGGCCTCTATGGCTACACCTTC	CASSFGGLYGYTF
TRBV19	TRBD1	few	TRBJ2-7	TGTGCCAGTATGGTGGGACAGGGAGGCTACGAGCAGTACTTC	CASMVGQGGYEQYF
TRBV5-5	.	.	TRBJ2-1	TGTGCCAGCAGCCGGGACCTATTCGATGAGCAGTTCTTC	CASSRDLFDEQFF
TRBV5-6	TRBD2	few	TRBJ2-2	TGTGCCAGCAGCTTGGCCAAGCGGGGGGTGGACACCGGGGAGCTGTTTTTT	CASSLAKRGVDTGELFF
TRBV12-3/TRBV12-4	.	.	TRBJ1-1	TGTGCCAGCAGTGCACGGAGGGGTCTCCTCTTTCCCTTCTTT	CASSARRGLLFPFF
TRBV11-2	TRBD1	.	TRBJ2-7	TGTGCCAGCAGCTTAGGGACAGGGAGCTCCTACGAGCAGTACTTC	CASSLGTGSSYEQYF
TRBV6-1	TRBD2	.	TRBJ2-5	TGTGCCAGCGGTGGAACGGCGGGAGGAGTGGAGACCCAGTACTTC	CASGGTAGGVETQYF
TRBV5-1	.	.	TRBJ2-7	TGCGCCAGCAGCTTGATCGGGGGAGCGGACTACGAGCAGTACTTC	CASSLIGGADYEQYF
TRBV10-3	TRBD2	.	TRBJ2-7	TGTGCCATCAGTAAGTCCGTTTTTTCCAGCGGGGGGCAGGGGCAGTACTTC	CAISKSVFSSGGQGQYF
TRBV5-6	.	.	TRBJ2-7	TGTGCCAGCAGCTTGAAAGGAGGGTCGGATCTGTGGGAGCAGTACTTC	CASSLKGGSDLWEQYF
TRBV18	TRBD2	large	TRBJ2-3	TGTGCCAGCTCACCCCCATATGGACTAGCGGGGCTCAGCACTACTAGCACAGATACGCAGTATTTT	CASSPPYGLAGLSTTSTDTQYF
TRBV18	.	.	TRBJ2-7	TGTGCCAGCTCCCCCAAAGACTACGAGCAGTACTTC	CASSPKDYEQYF
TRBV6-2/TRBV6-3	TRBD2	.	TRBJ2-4	TGTGCCAGCAGTCGCACTAGCGGGGTCGGTTCCAAAAACATTCAGTACTTC	CASSRTSGVGSKNIQYF
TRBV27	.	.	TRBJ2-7	TGTGCCAGCAGGTTACGAACAGGCACCTCCTACGAGCAGTACTTC	CASRLRTGTSYEQYF
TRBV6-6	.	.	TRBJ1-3	TGTGCCAGCAGTTACTCCCTTGGAAACACCATATATTTT	CASSYSLGNTIYF
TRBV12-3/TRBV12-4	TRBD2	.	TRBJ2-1	TGTGCCAGCAGATTACTAGCGGGGGACTACAATGAGCAGTTCTTC	CASRLLAGDYNEQFF
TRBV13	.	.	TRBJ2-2	TGTGCCAGCAGCGACCGGGACGAAGGCACCGGGGAGCTGTTTTTT	CASSDRDEGTGELFF
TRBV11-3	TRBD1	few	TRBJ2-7	TGTGCCAGCAGCTCACTACTGGACAGGCCCTACGAGCAGTACTTC	CASSSLLDRPYEQYF
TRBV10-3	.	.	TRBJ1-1	TGTGCCATCAGTGATGGGGTATCCGGCACTGAAGCTTTCTTT	CAISDGVSGTEAFF
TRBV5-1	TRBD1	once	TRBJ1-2	TGCGCCAGCAGCTTTACAGGGGATTCCTATGGCTACACCTTC	CASSFTGDSYGYTF
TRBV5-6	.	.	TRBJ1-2	TGCGCCAGCAGCCCGACAGCTAACTATGGCTACACCTTC	CASSPTANYGYTF
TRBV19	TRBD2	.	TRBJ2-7	TGTGCCAGTAGTGCCGCGCCTAGCGGGAGAGGCTACGAGCAGTACTTC	CASSAAPSGRGYEQYF
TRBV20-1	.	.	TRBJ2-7	TGCAGTGTAAGACGGGGCGAGCAGTACTTC	CSVRRGEQYF
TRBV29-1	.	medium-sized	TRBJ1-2	TGCAGCGTTGTTGGGGGGCTTAAGGCGGGCTACACCTTC	CSVVGGLKAGYTF
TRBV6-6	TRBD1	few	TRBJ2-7	TGTGCCAGCAGTTGGGACAGGGAAGGGGGGGGGGGATACGAGCAGTACTTC	CASSWDREGGGGYEQYF
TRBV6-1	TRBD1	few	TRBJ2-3	TGTGCCAGCAGCTTGACAGGGGTCGGCGCAGATACGCAGTATTTT	CASSLTGVGADTQYF
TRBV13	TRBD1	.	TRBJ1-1	TGTGCCAGCAGCCCCACTTTGCCCGGACAGGGTAAAGGAGCTTTCTTT	CASSPTLPGQGKGAFF
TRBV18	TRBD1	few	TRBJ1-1	TGTGCCAGCTCACCACTCGCCCGGGACAGCCTTTTTGCTTTCTTT	CASSPLARDSLFAFF
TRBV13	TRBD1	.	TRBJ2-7	TGTGCCAGCAGCCCTAGTTTTATGGGGACAGGAGCCTACGAGCAGTACTTC	CASSPSFMGTGAYEQYF
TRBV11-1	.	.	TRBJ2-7	TGTGCCAGCAGCCGGCAGACCTACGAGCAGTACTTC	CASSRQTYEQYF
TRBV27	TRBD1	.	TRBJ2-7	TGTGCCAGCAGTCTCAAGACAGGGGGATACGAGCAGTACTTC	CASSLKTGGYEQYF
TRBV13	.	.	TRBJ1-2	TGTGCCAGCAGATATTGGGGAGGGAGCAGCTATGGCTACACCTTC	CASRYWGGSSYGYTF
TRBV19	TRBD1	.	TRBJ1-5	TGTGCCAGTAGTGGCACAGGGGGCGCACAGCCCCAGCATTTT	CASSGTGGAQPQHF
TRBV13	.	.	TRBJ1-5	TGTGCCAGCAGCTTAGGCCCGACGGTCAATCAGCCCCAGCATTTT	CASSLGPTVNQPQHF
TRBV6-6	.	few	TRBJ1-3	TGTGCCAGCAGTTACCTGACGGAAAACACCATATATTTT	CASSYLTENTIYF
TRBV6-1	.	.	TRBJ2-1	TGTGCCAGCAGTGAACTGGGAGTAGCGTACAATGAGCAGTTCTTC	CASSELGVAYNEQFF
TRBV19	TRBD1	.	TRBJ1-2	TGTGCCAGTAGCCTTCTCAGGGACAGGGTCTATGGCTACACCTTC	CASSLLRDRVYGYTF
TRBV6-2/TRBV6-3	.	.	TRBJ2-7	TGTGCCAGCAGTTACTCCCTGGGGGGAAAATACGAGCAGTACTTC	CASSYSLGGKYEQYF
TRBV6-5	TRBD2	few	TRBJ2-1	TGTGCCAGCAGTACCATACTAGCGGGAGGGACCAATGAGCAGTTCTTC	CASSTILAGGTNEQFF
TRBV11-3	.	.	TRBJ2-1	TGTGCCAGCGGACGGACCGGGAGCTCCTACAATGAGCAGTTCTTC	CASGRTGSSYNEQFF
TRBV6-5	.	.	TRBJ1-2	TGTGCCAGCAGTAGGGACATGGACTATGGCTACACCTTC	CASSRDMDYGYTF